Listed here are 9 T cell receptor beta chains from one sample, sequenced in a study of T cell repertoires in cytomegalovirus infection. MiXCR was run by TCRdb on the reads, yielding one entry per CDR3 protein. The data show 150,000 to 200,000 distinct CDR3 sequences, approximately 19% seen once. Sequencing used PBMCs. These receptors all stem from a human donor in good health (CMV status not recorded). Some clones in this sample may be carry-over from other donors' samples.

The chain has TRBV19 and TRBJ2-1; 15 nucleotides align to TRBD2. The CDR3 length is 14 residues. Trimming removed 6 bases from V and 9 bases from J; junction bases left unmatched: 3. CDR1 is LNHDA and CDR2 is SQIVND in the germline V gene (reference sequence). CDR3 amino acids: CASSRGLAGGEQFF. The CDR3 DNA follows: TGTGCCAGTAGCAGGGGACTAGCGGGAGGTGAGCAGTTCTTC. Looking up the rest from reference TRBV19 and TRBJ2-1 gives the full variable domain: DGGITQSPKYLFRKEGQNVTLSCEQNLNHDAMYWYRQDPGQGLRLIYYSQIVNDFQKGDIAEGYSVSREKKESFPLTVTSAQKNPTAFYLCASSRGLAGGEQFFGPGTRLTVL.

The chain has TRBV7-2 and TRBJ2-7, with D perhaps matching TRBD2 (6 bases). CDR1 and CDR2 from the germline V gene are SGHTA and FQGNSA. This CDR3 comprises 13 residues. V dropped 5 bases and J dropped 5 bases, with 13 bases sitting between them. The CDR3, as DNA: TGTGCCAGCAGCCCTGGGACTTACGACGAGCAGTACTTC. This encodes CASSPGTYDEQYF.

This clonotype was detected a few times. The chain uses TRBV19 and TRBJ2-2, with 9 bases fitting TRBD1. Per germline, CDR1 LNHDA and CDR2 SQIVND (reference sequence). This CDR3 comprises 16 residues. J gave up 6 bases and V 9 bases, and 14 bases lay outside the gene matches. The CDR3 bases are TGTGCCAGCGGACAGGGGACGACTTTAACACCCGGGGAGCTGTTTTTT. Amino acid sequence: CASGQGTTLTPGELFF. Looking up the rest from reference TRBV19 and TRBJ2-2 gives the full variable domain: DGGITQSPKYLFRKEGQNVTLSCEQNLNHDAMYWYRQDPGQGLRLIYYSQIVNDFQKGDIAEGYSVSREKKESFPLTVTSAQKNPTAFYLCASGQGTTLTPGELFFGEGSRLTVL.

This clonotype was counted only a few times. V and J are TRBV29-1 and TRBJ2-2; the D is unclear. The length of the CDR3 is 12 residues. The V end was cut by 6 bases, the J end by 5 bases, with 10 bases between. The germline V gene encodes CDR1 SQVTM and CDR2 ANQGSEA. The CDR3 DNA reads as TGCAGCGTCCTAGACTGGACCGGGGAGCTGTTTTTT. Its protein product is CSVLDWTGELFF.

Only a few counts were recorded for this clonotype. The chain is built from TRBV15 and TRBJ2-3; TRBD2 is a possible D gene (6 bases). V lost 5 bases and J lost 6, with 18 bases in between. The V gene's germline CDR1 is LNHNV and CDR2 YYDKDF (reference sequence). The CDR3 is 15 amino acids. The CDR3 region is CATSGARGRRDTQYF. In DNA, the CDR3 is TGTGCCACCAGCGGGGCTCGAGGGAGGAGGGATACGCAGTATTTT.

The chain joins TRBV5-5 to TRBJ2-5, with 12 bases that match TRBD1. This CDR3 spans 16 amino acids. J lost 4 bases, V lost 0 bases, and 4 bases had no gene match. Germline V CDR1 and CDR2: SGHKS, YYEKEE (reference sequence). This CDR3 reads CASSLVGTGGLETQYF. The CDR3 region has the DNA TGTGCCAGCAGCTTGGTGGGGACAGGGGGCTTAGAGACCCAGTACTTC.

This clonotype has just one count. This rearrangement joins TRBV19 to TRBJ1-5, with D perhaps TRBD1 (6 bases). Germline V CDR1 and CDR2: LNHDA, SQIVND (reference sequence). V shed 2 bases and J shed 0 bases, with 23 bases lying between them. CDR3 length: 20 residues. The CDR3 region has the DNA TGTGCCAGTAGTATAATGTCGGGACTGAAGCAGGGGAATAGCAATCAGCCCCAGCATTTT. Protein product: CASSIMSGLKQGNSNQPQHF.

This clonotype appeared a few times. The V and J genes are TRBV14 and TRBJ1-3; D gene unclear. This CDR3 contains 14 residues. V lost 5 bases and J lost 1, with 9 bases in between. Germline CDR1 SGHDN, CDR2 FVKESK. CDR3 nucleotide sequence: TGTGCCAGCAGCGACCGAAATTCTGGAAACACCATATATTTT. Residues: CASSDRNSGNTIYF.

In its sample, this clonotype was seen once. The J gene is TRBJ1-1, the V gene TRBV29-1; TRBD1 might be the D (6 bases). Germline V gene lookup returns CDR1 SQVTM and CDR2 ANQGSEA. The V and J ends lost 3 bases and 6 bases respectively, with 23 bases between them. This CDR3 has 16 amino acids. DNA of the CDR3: TGCAGCGTTGATACGGCCTACCGGGGGGGGCGACCTGAAGCTTTCTTT. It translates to CSVDTAYRGGRPEAFF.